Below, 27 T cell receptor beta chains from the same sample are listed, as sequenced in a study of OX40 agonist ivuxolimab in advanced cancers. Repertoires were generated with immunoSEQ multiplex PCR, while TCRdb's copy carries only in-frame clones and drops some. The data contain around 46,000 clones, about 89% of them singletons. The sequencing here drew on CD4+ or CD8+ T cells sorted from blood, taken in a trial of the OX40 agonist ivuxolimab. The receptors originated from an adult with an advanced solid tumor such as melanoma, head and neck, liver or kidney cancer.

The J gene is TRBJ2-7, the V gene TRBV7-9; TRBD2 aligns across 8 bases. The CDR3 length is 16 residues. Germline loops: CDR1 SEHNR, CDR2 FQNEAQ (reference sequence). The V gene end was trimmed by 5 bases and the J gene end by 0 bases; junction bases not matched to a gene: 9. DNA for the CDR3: TGTGCCAGCAGCGATACTAGCGGATCGAGCTCCTACGAGCAGTACTTC. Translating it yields CASSDTSGSSSYEQYF.

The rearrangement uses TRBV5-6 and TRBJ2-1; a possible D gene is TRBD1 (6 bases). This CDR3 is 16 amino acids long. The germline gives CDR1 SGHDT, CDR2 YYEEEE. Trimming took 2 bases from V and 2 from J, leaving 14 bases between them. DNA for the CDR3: TGTGCCAGCAGCTTACGGGACACGGGGCCCTACAATGAGCAGTTCTTC. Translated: CASSLRDTGPYNEQFF.

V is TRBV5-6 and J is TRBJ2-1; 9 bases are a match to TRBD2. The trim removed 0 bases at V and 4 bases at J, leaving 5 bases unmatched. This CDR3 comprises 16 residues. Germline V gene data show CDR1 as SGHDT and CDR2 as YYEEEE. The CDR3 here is CASSLAASGVYNEQFF. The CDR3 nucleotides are TGTGCCAGCAGCTTGGCGGCTAGCGGGGTTTACAATGAGCAGTTCTTC.

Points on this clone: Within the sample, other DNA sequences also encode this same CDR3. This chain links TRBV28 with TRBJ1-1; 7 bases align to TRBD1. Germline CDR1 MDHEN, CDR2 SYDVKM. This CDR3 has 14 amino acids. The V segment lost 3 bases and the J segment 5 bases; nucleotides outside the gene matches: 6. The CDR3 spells CASSFRGGGTEAFF. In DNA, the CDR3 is TGTGCCAGCAGTTTTAGAGGGGGCGGGACTGAAGCTTTCTTT. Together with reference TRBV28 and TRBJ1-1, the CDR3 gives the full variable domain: DVKVTQSSRYLVKRTGEKVFLECVQDMDHENMFWYRQDPGLGLRLIYFSYDVKMKEKGDIPEGYSVSREKKERFSLILESASTNQTSMYLCASSFRGGGTEAFFGQGTRLTVV.

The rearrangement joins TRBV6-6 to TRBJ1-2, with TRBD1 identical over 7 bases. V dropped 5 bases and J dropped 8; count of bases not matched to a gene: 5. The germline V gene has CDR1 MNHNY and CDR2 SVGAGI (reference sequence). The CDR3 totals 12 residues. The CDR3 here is CASSVQGKGYTF. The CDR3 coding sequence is TGTGCCAGCAGTGTACAGGGGAAAGGCTACACCTTC.

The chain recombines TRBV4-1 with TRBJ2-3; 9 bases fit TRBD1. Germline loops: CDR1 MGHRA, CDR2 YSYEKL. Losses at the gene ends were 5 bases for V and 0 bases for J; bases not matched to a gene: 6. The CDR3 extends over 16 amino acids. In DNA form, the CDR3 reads TGCGCCAGCAGCGGGGCCGGGACAGGGAGCACAGATACGCAGTATTTT. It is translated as CASSGAGTGSTDTQYF.

This CDR3 is CASSYLAGGPGEQFF. CDR3 nucleotide sequence: TGTGCCAGCAGCTACTTAGCGGGGGGGCCGGGTGAGCAGTTCTTC. The rearrangement uses TRBV7-6 and TRBJ2-1, with 11 bases fitting TRBD2. Trimming removed 4 bases from V and 9 bases from J; junction bases left unmatched: 8. Germline V gene sequence: CDR1 SGHVS, CDR2 FNYEAQ. This CDR3 has 15 amino acids.

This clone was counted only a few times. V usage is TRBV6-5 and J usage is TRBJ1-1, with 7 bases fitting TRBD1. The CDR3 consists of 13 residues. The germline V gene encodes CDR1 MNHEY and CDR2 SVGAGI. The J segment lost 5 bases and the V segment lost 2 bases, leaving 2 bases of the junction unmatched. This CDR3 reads CASSYRGLTEAFF. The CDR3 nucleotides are TGTGCCAGCAGTTACAGGGGGCTTACTGAAGCTTTCTTT.

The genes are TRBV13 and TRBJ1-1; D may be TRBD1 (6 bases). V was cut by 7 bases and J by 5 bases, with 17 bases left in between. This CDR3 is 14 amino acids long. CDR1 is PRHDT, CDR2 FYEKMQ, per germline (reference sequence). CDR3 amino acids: CASKSPGAWTEAFF. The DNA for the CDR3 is TGTGCCAGCAAATCCCCGGGGGCATGGACTGAAGCTTTCTTT.

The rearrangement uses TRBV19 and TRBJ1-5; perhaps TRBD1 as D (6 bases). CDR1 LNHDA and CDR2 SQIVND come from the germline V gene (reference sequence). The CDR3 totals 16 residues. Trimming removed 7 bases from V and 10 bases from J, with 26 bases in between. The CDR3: CASTEYRSGEGNPQHF. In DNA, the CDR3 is TGTGCCAGTACCGAGTATAGGTCAGGGGAGGGTAACCCCCAGCATTTT.

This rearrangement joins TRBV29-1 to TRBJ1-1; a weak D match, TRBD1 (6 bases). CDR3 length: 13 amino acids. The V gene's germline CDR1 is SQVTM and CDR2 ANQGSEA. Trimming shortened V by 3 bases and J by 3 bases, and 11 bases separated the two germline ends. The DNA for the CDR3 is TGCAGCGTTGAGATGGGGGGCTACACTGAAGCTTTCTTT. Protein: CSVEMGGYTEAFF.

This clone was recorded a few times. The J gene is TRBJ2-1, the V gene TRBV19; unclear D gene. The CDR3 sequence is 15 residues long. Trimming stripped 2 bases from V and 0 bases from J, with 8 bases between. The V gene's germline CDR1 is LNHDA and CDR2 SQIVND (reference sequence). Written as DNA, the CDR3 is TGTGCCAGTAGTATAATGGCGAGCTCCTACAATGAGCAGTTCTTC. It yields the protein CASSIMASSYNEQFF. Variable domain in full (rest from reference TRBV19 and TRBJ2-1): DGGITQSPKYLFRKEGQNVTLSCEQNLNHDAMYWYRQDPGQGLRLIYYSQIVNDFQKGDIAEGYSVSREKKESFPLTVTSAQKNPTAFYLCASSIMASSYNEQFFGPGTRLTVL.

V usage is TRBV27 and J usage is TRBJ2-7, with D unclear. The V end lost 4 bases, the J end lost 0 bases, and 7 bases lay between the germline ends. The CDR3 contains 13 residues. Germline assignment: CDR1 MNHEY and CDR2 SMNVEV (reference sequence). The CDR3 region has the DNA TGTGCCAGCAGTTGGGCGTCCTCCTACGAGCAGTACTTC. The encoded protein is CASSWASSYEQYF.

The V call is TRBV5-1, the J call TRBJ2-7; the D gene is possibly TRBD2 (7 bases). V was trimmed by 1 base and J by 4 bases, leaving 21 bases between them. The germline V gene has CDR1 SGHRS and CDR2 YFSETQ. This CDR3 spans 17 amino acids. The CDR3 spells CASSLKVGGGTPYEQYF. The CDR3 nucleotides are TGCGCCAGCAGCTTGAAAGTCGGGGGAGGGACACCTTACGAGCAGTACTTC.

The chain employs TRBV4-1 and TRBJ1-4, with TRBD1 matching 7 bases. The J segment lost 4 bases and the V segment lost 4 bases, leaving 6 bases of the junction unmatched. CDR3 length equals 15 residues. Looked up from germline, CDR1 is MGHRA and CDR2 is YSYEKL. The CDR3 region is CASSLTGVVNEKLFF. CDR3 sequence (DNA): TGCGCCAGCAGCCTCACAGGGGTCGTTAATGAAAAACTGTTTTTT.

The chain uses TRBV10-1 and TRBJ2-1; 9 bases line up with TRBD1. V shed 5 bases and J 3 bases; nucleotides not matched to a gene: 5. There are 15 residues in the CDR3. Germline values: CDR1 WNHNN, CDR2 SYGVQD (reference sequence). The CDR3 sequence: CASSSRTGVYNEQFF. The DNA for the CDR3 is TGCGCCAGCAGTTCTCGGACAGGGGTCTACAATGAGCAGTTCTTC.

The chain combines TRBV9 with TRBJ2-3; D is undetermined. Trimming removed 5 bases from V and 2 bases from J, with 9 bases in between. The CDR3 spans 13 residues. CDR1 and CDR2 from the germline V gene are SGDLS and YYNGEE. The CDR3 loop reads CASSGRVTDTQYF. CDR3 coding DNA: TGTGCCAGCAGTGGTCGGGTCACAGATACGCAGTATTTT. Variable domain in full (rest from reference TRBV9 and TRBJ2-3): DSGVTQTPKHLITATGQRVTLRCSPRSGDLSVYWYQQSLDQGLQFLIQYYNGEERAKGNILERFSAQQFPDLHSELNLSSLELGDSALYFCASSGRVTDTQYFGPGTRLTVL.

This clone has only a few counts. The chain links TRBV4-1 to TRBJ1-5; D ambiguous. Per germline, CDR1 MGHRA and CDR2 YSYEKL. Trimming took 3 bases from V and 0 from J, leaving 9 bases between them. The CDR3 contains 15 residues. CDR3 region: CASSHGLYSNQPQHF. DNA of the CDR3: TGCGCCAGCAGCCACGGCCTTTATAGCAATCAGCCCCAGCATTTT.

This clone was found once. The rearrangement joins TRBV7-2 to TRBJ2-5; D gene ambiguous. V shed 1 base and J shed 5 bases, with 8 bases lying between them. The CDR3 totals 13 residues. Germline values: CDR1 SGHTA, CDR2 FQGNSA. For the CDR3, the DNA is TGTGCCAGCAGCTTAGAAGGAAGGGAGACCCAGTACTTC. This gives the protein CASSLEGRETQYF.

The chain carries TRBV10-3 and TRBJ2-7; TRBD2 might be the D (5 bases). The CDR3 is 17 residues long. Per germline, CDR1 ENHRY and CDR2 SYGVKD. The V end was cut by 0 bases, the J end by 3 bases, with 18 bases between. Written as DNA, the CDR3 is TGTGCCATCAGTGAGTCGAAGGGAGCCTGGGTCAACTACGAGCAGTACTTC. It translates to CAISESKGAWVNYEQYF.

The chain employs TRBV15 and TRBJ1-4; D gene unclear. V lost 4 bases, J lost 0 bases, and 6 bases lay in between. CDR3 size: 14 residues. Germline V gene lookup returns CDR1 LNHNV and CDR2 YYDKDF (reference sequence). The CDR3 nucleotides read TGTGCCACCAGCAAGACACCAACTAATGAAAAACTGTTTTTT. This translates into CATSKTPTNEKLFF.

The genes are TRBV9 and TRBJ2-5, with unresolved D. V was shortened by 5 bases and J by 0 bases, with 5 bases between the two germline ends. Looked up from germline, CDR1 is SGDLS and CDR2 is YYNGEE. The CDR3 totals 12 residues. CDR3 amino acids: CASSENQETQYF. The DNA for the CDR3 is TGTGCCAGCAGTGAGAACCAAGAGACCCAGTACTTC.

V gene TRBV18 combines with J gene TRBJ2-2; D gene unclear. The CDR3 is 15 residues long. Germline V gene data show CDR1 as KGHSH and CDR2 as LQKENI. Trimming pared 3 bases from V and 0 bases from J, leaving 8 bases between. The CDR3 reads CASSPARTNTGELFF. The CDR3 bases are TGTGCCAGCTCACCGGCCAGGACGAACACCGGGGAGCTGTTTTTT.

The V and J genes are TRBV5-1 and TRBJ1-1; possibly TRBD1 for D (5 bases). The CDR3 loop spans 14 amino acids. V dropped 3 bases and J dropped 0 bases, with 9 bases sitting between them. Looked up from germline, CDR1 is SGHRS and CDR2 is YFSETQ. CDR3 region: CASSSGPMNTEAFF. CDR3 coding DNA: TGCGCCAGCAGCTCGGGACCGATGAACACTGAAGCTTTCTTT.

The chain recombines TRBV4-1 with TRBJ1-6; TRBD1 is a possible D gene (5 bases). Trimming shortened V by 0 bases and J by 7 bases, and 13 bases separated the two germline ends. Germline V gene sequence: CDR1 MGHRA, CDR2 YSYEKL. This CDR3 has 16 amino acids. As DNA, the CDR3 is TGCGCCAGCAGCCAAGATCTAACCTGGGGCAATTCACCCCTCCACTTT. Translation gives CASSQDLTWGNSPLHF.

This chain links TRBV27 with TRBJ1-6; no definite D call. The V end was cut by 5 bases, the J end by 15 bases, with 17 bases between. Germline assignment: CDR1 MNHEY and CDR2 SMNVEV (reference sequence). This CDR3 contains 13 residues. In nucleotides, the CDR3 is TGTGCCAGCAGTAACCACCAGGTGGCCTTCCTCCACTTT. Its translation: CASSNHQVAFLHF.

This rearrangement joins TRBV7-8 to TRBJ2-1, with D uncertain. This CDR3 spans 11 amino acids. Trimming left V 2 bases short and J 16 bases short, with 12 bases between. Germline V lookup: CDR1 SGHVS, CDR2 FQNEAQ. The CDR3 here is CASSLHTERFF. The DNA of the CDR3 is TGTGCCAGCAGCTTACACACGGAGCGTTTCTTC.